This T cell receptor (beta chain) emerged from a study of blood T cell repertoires in COVID-19. Overall study: Samples came from the United States, Italy and Spain, spanning acute and convalescent COVID-19. Sample material is recorded as cDNA or gDNA derived from T cells, B-cell-depleted T cells, or PBMCs.

How the authors handled the data: The assay estimated nucleated cells by amplifying reference gene primers. TCRdb's table, derived via immunoSEQ multiplex PCR, lists solely in-frame clones and lacks some. V and J calls and clone size follow that table, whereas D and trimming were derived from the DNA. Of about 110,000 clones in the sample, 84% were seen once. The V and J ends lost 4 bases and 4 bases respectively, with 14 bases between them. The germline V gene has CDR1 SQVTM and CDR2 ANQGSEA. This CDR3 has 14 residues. This clonotype was obtained from a woman in her sixties or seventies with acute or convalescent COVID-19. The specimen sequenced was peripheral blood. V and J are TRBV29-1 and TRBJ2-1; possibly TRBD2 for D (7 bases). CDR3 coding DNA: TGCAGCGTTGTGGGGCGGGGGACATACAATGAGCAGTTCTTC. Protein product: CSVVGRGTYNEQFF.